This T cell receptor beta chain was sequenced during a study of shared clonotypes between healthy human individuals. The CDR3 totals 14 residues. V trimming: 5 bases; J trimming: 6 bases; junction bases outside the gene matches: 7. Germline V CDR1 and CDR2: MGHDK, SYGVNS. The assay was immunoSEQ multiplex PCR, and TCRdb's table has in-frame clones only and misses some. Of over a million clones listed, around 97% are singletons. All donors qualified as healthy HIV-negative adults and had experienced no recent acute infections or vaccinations. The TCR comes from a man aged 30 to 39 in good health. The J gene is TRBJ2-7, the V gene TRBV25-1; TRBD1 aligns across 10 bases. The sequencing input was naive CD4+ T cells sorted from blood. Subset described: CD45RA+ positively selected. The CDR3 reads CASSIPGTGVEQYF. The CDR3 DNA follows: TGTGCCAGCAGTATTCCCGGGACAGGGGTCGAGCAGTACTTC.